This T cell receptor beta chain derives from a study of blood T cells in healthy people across ages. Study-level points and caveats: Aged donors had fewer naive CD4+ cells and lower diversity than long-lived donors.

As to this clonotype: Antigen unknown.

Then a second PCR, running about 7 to 11 cycles, was carried out with a sample-barcoded 5' primer and a J-beta primer mix. MiXCR, applied by TCRdb to the 5' RACE reads, yields one record per CDR3 protein. The repertoire consists of about 630,000 distinct CDR3 sequences, with under 25% occurring once and the leading ten covering more than 3%. The individuals who served as donors were healthy Caucasians living in Russia, aged roughly 6 to 95. V shed 5 bases and J shed 4 bases, with 18 bases lying between them. There are 16 residues in the CDR3. Looked up from germline, CDR1 is SGHTA and CDR2 is FQGTGA.

The genes are TRBV7-3 and TRBJ2-1; D not resolved. Sequenced: blood. This clonotype was obtained from a man aged 70-80 years in good health. The CDR3 nucleotides read TGTGCCAGCAGCCCTTCTCTGTACTTTACTTACAATGAGCAGTTCTTC. It encodes CASSPSLYFTYNEQFF.